Presented here are 21 T cell receptor beta chains from one specimen sequenced in a study of blood T cell repertoires in COVID-19. TCRdb keeps only in-frame clones here, not all; method: immunoSEQ multiplex PCR. The sample lists more than 100,000 clones; roughly 84% were seen once. Material for sequencing was PBMCs or T cells enriched from blood (not recorded which). The receptors here all came from a woman aged 25 to 39 who had recovered from COVID-19.

J is TRBJ2-2 and V is TRBV10-3; D is possibly TRBD2 (5 bases). Germline CDR1 is ENHRY and CDR2 is SYGVKD. The CDR3 sequence is 15 residues long. Trimming left V 5 bases short and J 4 bases short, with 14 bases between. The CDR3 spells CAISTPRGPTGELFF. The CDR3 DNA follows: TGTGCCATCAGTACCCCCCGAGGGCCCACCGGGGAGCTGTTTTTT.

V usage is TRBV7-2 and J usage is TRBJ1-4; TRBD1 matches 7 bases. CDR3 length: 16 residues. Germline V CDR1 and CDR2: SGHTA, FQGNSA. V shed 5 bases, J shed 4 bases, and the junction held 10 bases outside the gene matches. The CDR3 loop reads CASSPRTGVSNEKLFF. CDR3 nucleotides: TGTGCCAGCAGCCCAAGAACAGGGGTTAGTAATGAAAAACTGTTTTTT.

V gene TRBV28 combines with J gene TRBJ1-4; unclear D gene. Per germline, CDR1 MDHEN and CDR2 SYDVKM. The CDR3 extends over 14 amino acids. With 9 bases removed from V and 5 bases from J, the gap between germline ends came to 16 bases. CDR3 sequence reads: CASARADINEKLFF. The CDR3 coding sequence is TGTGCCAGTGCTCGCGCCGACATCAATGAAAAACTGTTTTTT.

V usage is TRBV7-9 and J usage is TRBJ2-1; unclear D gene. Per the germline V gene, CDR1 is SEHNR and CDR2 is FQNEAQ (reference sequence). The CDR3 runs 14 residues. V lost 5 bases and J 2 bases, leaving 10 bases between the germline ends. CDR3 DNA sequence: TGTGCCAGCAGCCCAGACACGGCCTACAATGAGCAGTTCTTC. It translates to CASSPDTAYNEQFF.

The rearrangement uses TRBV28 and TRBJ2-5; a possible D gene is TRBD2 (6 bases). V lost 6 bases and J lost 5, with 16 bases in between. The CDR3 contains 14 residues. The germline CDR1 and CDR2 sequences are MDHEN and SYDVKM. The CDR3 DNA reads TGTGCCAGCAGCGGCAGGGATGGGAGGGAGACCCAGTACTTC. Protein product: CASSGRDGRETQYF.

The V and J genes are TRBV7-2 and TRBJ1-6; D unclear. The germline V gene encodes CDR1 SGHTA and CDR2 FQGNSA. This CDR3 spans 14 amino acids. V was clipped by 5 bases and J by 0 bases, with 5 bases between them. CDR3 amino acids: CASSTASYNSPLHF. As DNA, the CDR3 is TGTGCCAGCAGCACAGCCTCCTATAATTCACCCCTCCACTTT.

The chain has TRBV6-1 and TRBJ1-5; D not resolved. The germline V and J ends were trimmed by 3 bases and 4 bases, with 13 bases remaining between them. CDR1 is MNHNS, CDR2 SASEGT, per germline. The CDR3 consists of 15 residues. The CDR3 spells CASSEVLGSNQPQHF. The CDR3, as DNA: TGTGCCAGCAGTGAGGTACTAGGGTCAAATCAGCCCCAGCATTTT.

The CDR3 is CASSPGTGDLGNEQFF. CDR3 DNA: TGCGCCAGCAGCCCGGGGACAGGGGACCTCGGCAATGAGCAGTTCTTC. The chain is built from TRBV4-1 and TRBJ2-1; 10 positions match TRBD1. V lost 4 bases and J lost 6; bases outside the gene matches: 9. The germline CDR1 and CDR2 sequences are MGHRA and YSYEKL. The CDR3 is 16 amino acids.

This clone appeared once. The chain couples TRBV6-4 to TRBJ2-1; D is possibly TRBD2 (6 bases). V was clipped by 0 bases and J by 10 bases, with 10 bases between them. CDR1 is MRHNA and CDR2 is SNTAGT in the germline V gene. CDR3 length equals 13 residues. The CDR3 DNA reads as TGTGCCAGCAGTGACTCGAGTGCGGGAGAGCAGTTCTTC. Protein sequence: CASSDSSAGEQFF.

This clone was detected only a few times. The rearrangement joins TRBV6-2 or TRBV6-3 to TRBJ2-3; D remains unclear. The germline V gene has CDR1 MNHEY and CDR2 SVGEGT. CDR3 size: 14 residues. With 2 bases removed from V and 4 bases from J, the gap between germline ends came to 10 bases. Written as DNA, the CDR3 is TGTGCCAGCAGTTACGTTGAGGTCGCAGATACGCAGTATTTT. Encoded protein: CASSYVEVADTQYF.

This clone has just a few counts. The chain recombines TRBV5-8 with TRBJ2-7, with D uncertain. CDR3 length: 11 amino acids. CDR1 is SGHTS, CDR2 YDEGEE, per germline. Trimming removed 2 bases at V and 4 bases at J, with 4 bases between. The CDR3 DNA reads as TGTGCCAGCAGCTTCGGGTACGAGCAGTACTTC. Protein product: CASSFGYEQYF.

The chain has TRBV19 and TRBJ1-2; TRBD1 matches at 10 bases. Germline V gene data show CDR1 as LNHDA and CDR2 as SQIVND (reference sequence). V shed 7 bases, J shed 4 bases, and the junction held 9 bases outside the gene matches. The CDR3 has 15 amino acids. The CDR3 is CASMRSDRGLYGYTF. In DNA, the CDR3 is TGTGCCAGTATGCGATCCGACAGGGGGCTCTATGGCTACACCTTC. Full variable domain (outside the CDR3, taken from reference TRBV19 and TRBJ1-2): DGGITQSPKYLFRKEGQNVTLSCEQNLNHDAMYWYRQDPGQGLRLIYYSQIVNDFQKGDIAEGYSVSREKKESFPLTVTSAQKNPTAFYLCASMRSDRGLYGYTFGSGTRLTVV.

The chain uses TRBV28 and TRBJ1-4; D might be TRBD1 (5 bases). V was shortened by 6 bases and J by 0 bases, with 8 bases between the two germline ends. Germline V gives CDR1 MDHEN, CDR2 SYDVKM. CDR3 length equals 14 residues. CDR3 in amino acids: CASRKGATNEKLFF. CDR3 DNA sequence: TGTGCCAGCAGAAAAGGGGCAACTAATGAAAAACTGTTTTTT.

The chain is built from TRBV28 and TRBJ1-2; 8 nucleotides match TRBD1. After removal of 2 bases from V and 3 bases from J, the junction contained 2 bases not matched to a gene. Germline V gives CDR1 MDHEN, CDR2 SYDVKM. This CDR3 spans 14 amino acids. The CDR3 nucleotides read TGTGCCAGCAGTTTAGGGGGACAGGACTATGGCTACACCTTC. Translating gives CASSLGGQDYGYTF.

The V gene is TRBV13, the J gene TRBJ2-1, with TRBD2 matching 12 bases. This CDR3 spans 16 amino acids. Trimming took 5 bases from V and 9 from J; bases not matched to a gene: 11. The germline V gene has CDR1 PRHDT and CDR2 FYEKMQ (reference sequence). The CDR3 nucleotides read TGTGCCAGCAGCCCGCAGACTAGCGGGAGTCTTGGTGAGCAGTTCTTC. Protein product: CASSPQTSGSLGEQFF.

This sequence joins TRBV5-4 and TRBJ1-1; D may be TRBD1 (5 bases). This CDR3 is 14 amino acids long. Trimming took 6 bases from V and 5 from J, leaving 17 bases between them. CDR1 SGHNT and CDR2 YYREEE come from the germline V gene (reference sequence). Here the CDR3 reads CASTQDLLGTEAFF. For the CDR3, the DNA is TGTGCCAGCACACAGGACCTCCTGGGGACTGAAGCTTTCTTT.

The chain uses TRBV7-2 and TRBJ2-2, with TRBD2 identical over 7 bases. The trim removed 1 base at V and 0 bases at J, leaving 2 bases unmatched. The CDR3 has 16 residues. Germline CDR1 SGHTA, CDR2 FQGNSA. The CDR3 here is CASSLVGRSNTGELFF. As DNA, the CDR3 is TGTGCCAGCAGCTTAGTCGGGAGGTCGAACACCGGGGAGCTGTTTTTT.

This clone has more than one count but fewer than ten. The J gene is TRBJ1-4, the V gene TRBV7-2; TRBD1 matches at 9 bases. The CDR3 consists of 14 residues. Germline CDR1 reads SGHTA; CDR2 reads FQGNSA. Trimming removed 5 bases from V and 6 bases from J; junction bases left unmatched: 4. CDR3 residues: CASSQDRGHEKLFF. The CDR3 DNA follows: TGTGCCAGCAGCCAGGACAGGGGTCATGAAAAACTGTTTTTT.

V is TRBV28 and J is TRBJ2-7; no firm D call. From germline, CDR1 is MDHEN and CDR2 SYDVKM. CDR3 length equals 15 residues. Trimming stripped 2 bases from V and 1 base from J, with 12 bases between. The CDR3: CASSLPRPDSYEQYF. The CDR3 DNA reads as TGTGCCAGCAGTTTACCCCGCCCAGATTCCTACGAGCAGTACTTC. The whole variable domain, filled in from reference TRBV28 and TRBJ2-7, reads DVKVTQSSRYLVKRTGEKVFLECVQDMDHENMFWYRQDPGLGLRLIYFSYDVKMKEKGDIPEGYSVSREKKERFSLILESASTNQTSMYLCASSLPRPDSYEQYFGPGTRLTVT.

The chain joins TRBV3-1 (or the pseudogene TRBV3-2) to TRBJ1-1, with 7 bases aligning to TRBD1. The J segment lost 1 base and the V segment lost 5 bases, leaving 4 bases of the junction unmatched. Germline-derived CDR1 and CDR2 are LGHDT and YNNKEL (reference sequence). The CDR3 loop spans 14 amino acids. The CDR3 loop reads CASSWDSKNTEAFF. CDR3 DNA: TGTGCCAGCAGCTGGGACAGTAAGAACACTGAAGCTTTCTTT.

The gene calls are TRBV7-3 and TRBJ2-5; possible D gene TRBD2, 5 bases. V was trimmed by 1 base and J by 4 bases, leaving 13 bases between them. CDR1 is SGHTA and CDR2 is FQGTGA in the germline V gene. This CDR3 spans 15 amino acids. CDR3: CASSLMRTVGETQYF. In nucleotides, the CDR3 is TGTGCCAGCAGCTTAATGCGGACTGTCGGAGAGACCCAGTACTTC.